This entry describes one TCR beta chain. TCRdb re-called the reads through MiXCR, storing one row per CDR3 protein. Of fewer than 250,000 distinct CDR3 sequences listed, more than 25% are singletons. This entry comes from a study of kidney transplant recipient with SARS-CoV-2 infection. Germline assignment: CDR1 DFQATT and CDR2 SNEGSKA (reference sequence). CDR3 length equals 14 residues. Trimming shortened V by 5 bases and J by 4 bases, and 14 bases separated the two germline ends. Sequenced here: a blood sample, sampled at baseline and between days 110 and 120 from a kidney transplant recipient. The source is a male patient aged 25-45 years who had COVID-19 and was a kidney transplant recipient. A subset of T cells may come from the graft donor. This rearrangement joins TRBV20-1 to TRBJ2-2, with unresolved D. The CDR3: CSAWTAFGTGELFF. CDR3 nucleotide sequence: TGCAGTGCTTGGACCGCCTTCGGCACCGGGGAGCTGTTTTTT.